A single sample is the source of the 32 T cell receptor beta chains below, sequenced in a study of cytomegalovirus exposure and HLA in healthy donors. This table comes from immunoSEQ multiplex PCR, and its TCRdb copy is limited to in-frame clones, with some not included. There are tens of thousands of clones in the sample; 85% to 95% occur only once, and approximately 0.7% lies in the top ten. Input material: PBMCs. Source of these receptors: a man between 18 and 35 years old in good health and CMV-seronegative.

The J gene is TRBJ2-4, the V gene TRBV4-3; TRBD2 matches 16 bases. The CDR3 totals 21 residues. Germline CDR1 LGHNA, CDR2 YSLEER. V trimming: 1 base; J trimming: 1 base; junction bases outside the gene matches: 10. The CDR3 region has the DNA TGCGCCAGCAGCCAAGCGAACTTTGGGACTAGCGGGAGGGCGGCCAAAAACATTCAGTACTTC. It specifies CASSQANFGTSGRAAKNIQYF.

The gene calls are TRBV19 and TRBJ1-1; no clear D gene. Trimming left V 4 bases short and J 7 bases short, with 10 bases between. The CDR3 extends over 12 amino acids. In germline, CDR1 is LNHDA, CDR2 SQIVND (reference sequence). CDR3: CASSNPRGEAFF. DNA of the CDR3: TGTGCCAGTAGTAACCCCCGAGGTGAAGCTTTCTTT.

The chain is built from TRBV5-1 and TRBJ1-2; D not certain. Trimming removed 0 bases at V and 6 bases at J, with 15 bases between. Germline lookup yields CDR1 SGHRS and CDR2 YFSETQ. The CDR3 extends over 15 amino acids. The CDR3 reads CASSLAQSSGDGYTF. DNA of the CDR3: TGCGCCAGCAGCTTGGCGCAGTCGTCGGGTGATGGCTACACCTTC.

This clone was counted once. The rearrangement joins TRBV30 to TRBJ2-7; 8 bases map to TRBD1. Unmatched junction bases numbered 7, after V lost 0 bases and J lost 9 bases. The CDR3 contains 13 residues. CDR1 GTSNPN and CDR2 SVGIG come from the germline V gene (reference sequence). CDR3 amino acids: CAWSVRQGTGQYF. DNA of the CDR3: TGTGCCTGGAGTGTTAGACAGGGGACGGGGCAGTACTTC.

The chain employs TRBV9 and TRBJ2-7, with 8 bases lining up with TRBD2. V lost 1 base, J lost 2 bases, and 5 bases stayed unmatched. The CDR3 extends over 15 amino acids. Germline-derived CDR1 and CDR2 are SGDLS and YYNGEE. Written as DNA, the CDR3 is TGTGCCAGCAGCGTACGACTAGCGCCAACCTACGAGCAGTACTTC. Amino acid sequence: CASSVRLAPTYEQYF.

This clone was observed a single time. J is TRBJ2-7 and V is TRBV2, with D tentatively TRBD2 (5 bases). Germline assignment: CDR1 SNHLY and CDR2 FYNNEI. With 6 bases removed from V and 4 bases from J, the gap between germline ends came to 10 bases. This CDR3 contains 12 residues. The CDR3 DNA reads TGTGCCAGCAGGGGGTCGGGGTACGAGCAGTACTTC. Translated: CASRGSGYEQYF.

This chain uses TRBV6-5 with TRBJ1-2; the match to TRBD1 covers 8 bases. The CDR3 spans 14 residues. Germline trimming cut 0 bases from V and 4 bases from J; bases unmatched to any gene: 1. Germline CDR1 reads MNHEY; CDR2 reads SVGAGI. The CDR3 loop reads CASSYSDRAYGYTF. The CDR3 DNA reads TGTGCCAGCAGTTACTCGGACAGGGCCTATGGCTACACCTTC.

The V call is TRBV5-4, the J call TRBJ1-6; D gene unclear. The CDR3 length is 15 residues. V shed 0 bases and J shed 6 bases, with 10 bases lying between them. Germline V gene lookup returns CDR1 SGHNT and CDR2 YYREEE (reference sequence). The CDR3 here is CASSLDRGSNSPLHF. The CDR3 nucleotides read TGTGCCAGCAGCTTGGATAGAGGGAGTAATTCACCCCTCCACTTT.

This chain uses TRBV6-4 with TRBJ2-3; 7 bases fit TRBD1. CDR1 is MRHNA, CDR2 SNTAGT, per germline. Trimming removed 5 bases from V and 0 bases from J; junction bases left unmatched: 8. The CDR3 is 16 amino acids. The CDR3 DNA reads TGTGCCAGCAGTCCAGACAGGGAGAGAAGCACAGATACGCAGTATTTT. Protein product: CASSPDRERSTDTQYF.

This chain's CDR3 is CASSQSDRPNGTDTQYF. The CDR3, as DNA: TGCGCCAGCAGTCAATCGGACAGGCCGAATGGCACAGATACGCAGTATTTT. J is TRBJ2-3 and V is TRBV23-1, with TRBD1 matching 7 bases. TRBV23-1 is an open reading frame, and its role is uncertain. The CDR3 is 17 residues long. The V segment lost 0 bases and the J segment 1 base; nucleotides outside the gene matches: 7.

This chain uses TRBV5-1 with TRBJ2-7; 7 nucleotides align to TRBD1. The ends lost 4 bases at V and 3 bases at J; junction bases unmatched: 10. The CDR3 consists of 15 residues. Germline loops: CDR1 SGHRS, CDR2 YFSETQ. CDR3 nucleotide sequence: TGCGCCAGCAGCCCGACAGGGAATGTCGGCTACGAGCAGTACTTC. This codes for CASSPTGNVGYEQYF.

The chain is built from TRBV5-1 and TRBJ2-6; D remains unclear. The CDR3 is 17 amino acids. The V gene lost 0 bases and the J gene lost 0 bases, with 10 bases spanning the gap. Germline CDR1 is SGHRS and CDR2 is YFSETQ. Here the CDR3 DNA reads TGCGCCAGCAGCTTGGATCTACAGCTCTCTGGGGCCAACGTCCTGACTTTC. It is translated as CASSLDLQLSGANVLTF. Full variable domain (rest looked up from reference TRBV5-1 and TRBJ2-6): KAGVTQTPRYLIKTRGQQVTLSCSPISGHRSVSWYQQTPGQGLQFLFEYFSETQRNKGNFPGRFSGRQFSNSRSEMNVSTLELGDSALYLCASSLDLQLSGANVLTFGAGSRLTVL.

The rearrangement links TRBV5-1 to TRBJ2-7; D is undetermined. The V end lost 2 bases, the J end lost 6 bases, and 9 bases lay between the germline ends. The CDR3 has 12 residues. From germline, CDR1 is SGHRS and CDR2 YFSETQ. CDR3 sequence: CASSFPKAEQYF. The CDR3, as DNA: TGCGCCAGCAGCTTCCCCAAAGCCGAGCAGTACTTC.

The CDR3 protein is CASRGDRYSYEQYF. For the CDR3, the DNA is TGTGCCAGCAGGGGAGACAGGTACTCCTACGAGCAGTACTTC. V gene TRBV7-9 combines with J gene TRBJ2-7, with TRBD1 as a possible D gene (6 bases). Trimming shortened V by 6 bases and J by 0 bases, and 12 bases separated the two germline ends. The CDR3 is made up of 14 amino acids. Germline V lookup: CDR1 SEHNR, CDR2 FQNEAQ (reference sequence).

V usage is TRBV27 and J usage is TRBJ2-7, with a possible D match to TRBD2 (6 bases). This CDR3 is 18 amino acids long. CDR1 and CDR2 from the germline V gene are MNHEY and SMNVEV (reference sequence). With 0 bases removed from V and 5 bases from J, the gap between germline ends came to 23 bases. For the CDR3, the DNA is TGTGCCAGCAGTTTATCGGGTCTGGAGGGCCTGGTTGAAAACGAGCAGTACTTC. Its translation: CASSLSGLEGLVENEQYF.

The chain couples TRBV28 to TRBJ1-5, with 8 bases aligning to TRBD1. The V and J ends lost 5 bases and 1 base, in that order; junction bases with no gene match: 1. CDR1 and CDR2 (germline): MDHEN, SYDVKM. This CDR3 is 14 amino acids long. In DNA form, the CDR3 reads TGTGCCAGCAGTGCAGGGGGCAGCAATCAGCCCCAGCATTTT. Amino acids: CASSAGGSNQPQHF. Complete variable domain (other parts from reference TRBV28 and TRBJ1-5): DVKVTQSSRYLVKRTGEKVFLECVQDMDHENMFWYRQDPGLGLRLIYFSYDVKMKEKGDIPEGYSVSREKKERFSLILESASTNQTSMYLCASSAGGSNQPQHFGDGTRLSIL.

By share, this clone ranks as medium-sized. This chain joins TRBV27 and TRBJ2-7; maybe TRBD2 (7 bases). Germline CDR1 reads MNHEY; CDR2 reads SMNVEV (reference sequence). V gave up 5 bases and J gave up 4 bases, with 18 bases separating them. The CDR3 is made up of 15 amino acids. The CDR3 nucleotides are TGTGCCAGCAGTACGGTGGGGGGGCTTAGATACGAGCAGTACTTC. It yields the protein CASSTVGGLRYEQYF.

The J gene is TRBJ2-1, the V gene TRBV6-6; 11 nucleotides agree with TRBD2. J gave up 5 bases and V 8 bases, and 11 bases lay outside the gene matches. The CDR3 runs to 16 residues. Germline lookup yields CDR1 MNHNY and CDR2 SVGAGI (reference sequence). The CDR3 here is CASVEIAGGRDNEQFF. DNA of the CDR3: TGTGCCAGCGTGGAGATAGCGGGAGGGCGAGACAATGAGCAGTTCTTC.

The J gene is TRBJ2-2, the V gene TRBV29-1; 8 nucleotides agree with TRBD1. Germline CDR1 and CDR2: SQVTM and ANQGSEA. The CDR3 contains 16 residues. V lost 5 bases and J lost 2; bases outside the gene matches: 10. The DNA for the CDR3 is TGCAGCGTTCTCCATCCGGGACAGGACAACACCGGGGAGCTGTTTTTT. Protein: CSVLHPGQDNTGELFF.

This chain joins TRBV4-1 and TRBJ2-7; 7 bases are a match to TRBD1. Germline-derived CDR1 and CDR2 are MGHRA and YSYEKL. J lost 1 base, V lost 1 base, and 4 bases had no gene match. This CDR3 comprises 15 residues. CDR3 nucleotide sequence: TGCGCCAGCAGCCAAGTGGGACAGCTATCCTACGAGCAGTACTTC. This gives the protein CASSQVGQLSYEQYF.

CDR3: CASSPLAGLTGELFF. Written as DNA, the CDR3 is TGTGCCAGCAGCCCTCTAGCGGGCCTCACCGGGGAGCTGTTTTTT. The chain carries TRBV7-2 and TRBJ2-2; 8 bases align to TRBD2. The CDR3 is 15 amino acids. CDR1 and CDR2 (germline): SGHTA, FQGNSA. V lost 5 bases, J lost 4 bases, and 6 bases stayed unmatched.

The V and J genes are TRBV25-1 and TRBJ2-1; D may be TRBD2 (7 bases). The CDR3 sequence is 14 residues long. Trimming took 7 bases from V and 6 from J, leaving 16 bases between them. In germline, CDR1 is MGHDK, CDR2 SYGVNS. Written as DNA, the CDR3 is TGTGCCAGCACCCGGGGAGGGGGAGTCAATGAGCAGTTCTTC. Its translation: CASTRGGGVNEQFF. The whole variable domain, remainder taken from reference TRBV25-1 and TRBJ2-1, is EADIYQTPRYLVIGTGKKITLECSQTMGHDKMYWYQQDPGMELHLIHYSYGVNSTEKGDLSSESTVSRIRTEHFPLTLESARPSHTSQYLCASTRGGGVNEQFFGPGTRLTVL.

The rearrangement joins TRBV5-1 to TRBJ1-1, with D possibly matching TRBD1 (5 bases). Germline CDR1 and CDR2: SGHRS and YFSETQ. V dropped 5 bases and J dropped 5 bases, with 10 bases sitting between them. The length of the CDR3 is 12 residues. CDR3 in amino acids: CASSPKGTEAFF. CDR3 bases: TGCGCCAGCAGTCCAAAGGGGACTGAAGCTTTCTTT.

This chain links TRBV7-2 with TRBJ2-7, with 11 bases aligning to TRBD2. With 6 bases clipped from V and 3 bases from J, the junction kept 7 bases outside the gene matches. Germline CDR1 SGHTA, CDR2 FQGNSA. The CDR3 consists of 15 residues. CDR3 region: CASSSTSGSLYEQYF. DNA of the CDR3: TGTGCCAGCAGTTCAACTAGCGGGAGCCTCTACGAGCAGTACTTC.

The sample holds one count of this clone. This chain connects TRBV6-5 to TRBJ2-6; TRBD1 is a possible D gene (6 bases). Between the trimmed V and J ends, which lost 2 bases and 4 bases, there was a span of 9 bases. The CDR3 runs 15 residues. Germline V gene sequence: CDR1 MNHEY, CDR2 SVGAGI. The CDR3 here is CASSYGGSGANVLTF. The CDR3 nucleotides read TGTGCCAGCAGTTACGGGGGCTCCGGGGCCAACGTCCTGACTTTC.

The chain has TRBV18 and TRBJ2-7; possibly TRBD1 for D (6 bases). The CDR3 covers 15 residues. Between the trimmed V and J ends, which lost 4 bases and 3 bases, there was a span of 16 bases. The V gene's germline CDR1 is KGHSH and CDR2 LQKENI. This CDR3 reads CASSLQGLGIYEQYF. For the CDR3, the DNA is TGTGCCAGCTCACTACAGGGTCTTGGGATCTACGAGCAGTACTTC.

The gene calls are TRBV30 and TRBJ2-7; perhaps TRBD2 as D (6 bases). V lost 5 bases and J lost 1, with 6 bases in between. CDR3 length: 11 residues. In germline, CDR1 is GTSNPN, CDR2 SVGIG (reference sequence). The CDR3 coding sequence is TGTGCCTGGGCGGGATCCTACGAGCAGTACTTC. Its protein product is CAWAGSYEQYF.

The chain carries TRBV19 and TRBJ1-1; TRBD1 matches at 7 bases. This CDR3 has 15 residues. Trimming took 3 bases from V and 4 from J; bases not matched to a gene: 8. Per the germline V gene, CDR1 is LNHDA and CDR2 is SQIVND (reference sequence). The CDR3 here is CASSIMAGGGTEAFF. The DNA for the CDR3 is TGTGCCAGTAGTATTATGGCAGGGGGAGGCACTGAAGCTTTCTTT.

The V gene is TRBV10-2, the J gene TRBJ2-7, with a possible D match to TRBD2 (7 bases). The germline CDR1 and CDR2 sequences are WSHSY and SAAADI. V was pared by 8 bases and J by 7 bases, with 12 bases between. This CDR3 is 11 amino acids long. The CDR3 region is CASGGGWEQYF. CDR3 nucleotide sequence: TGCGCCAGCGGGGGGGGCTGGGAGCAGTACTTC.

The chain uses TRBV7-2 and TRBJ1-1; 7 bases match TRBD1. With 3 bases clipped from V and 5 bases from J, the junction kept 9 bases outside the gene matches. Germline V lookup: CDR1 SGHTA, CDR2 FQGNSA. There are 15 residues in the CDR3. Written as DNA, the CDR3 is TGTGCCAGCAGCTTTGGGACAGTAGCAGGTACTGAAGCTTTCTTT. Encoded protein: CASSFGTVAGTEAFF. Complete variable domain (other parts from reference TRBV7-2 and TRBJ1-1): GAGVSQSPSNKVTEKGKDVELRCDPISGHTALYWYRQSLGQGLEFLIYFQGNSAPDKSGLPSDRFSAERTGGSVSTLTIQRTQQEDSAVYLCASSFGTVAGTEAFFGQGTRLTVV.

This clone was recorded once. The CDR3 bases are TGTGCCAGCAGTGAAGGGGGGGGCTTGTACGAGCAGTACTTC. Protein sequence: CASSEGGGLYEQYF. The V gene is TRBV2, the J gene TRBJ2-7, with D possibly TRBD2 on 7 matching bases. V was trimmed by 1 base and J by 4 bases, leaving 11 bases between them. The CDR3 length is 14 residues. CDR1 and CDR2 from the germline V gene are SNHLY and FYNNEI.

This chain connects TRBV10-3 to TRBJ2-7; D possibly corresponds to TRBD1 (6 bases). The CDR3 loop spans 16 amino acids. Germline-derived CDR1 and CDR2 are ENHRY and SYGVKD. V was cut by 6 bases and J by 0 bases, with 18 bases left in between. The DNA for the CDR3 is TGTGCCATCAGACTTTCAGACAGGCCGACCTCCTACGAGCAGTACTTC. It codes for CAIRLSDRPTSYEQYF.